The clone carrying this T cell receptor beta chain was picked up many times. What it binds is unknown. V was trimmed by 0 bases and J by 2 bases, leaving 14 bases between them. The CDR3 sequence is 17 residues long. In germline, CDR1 is SGHAT, CDR2 FQNNGV. The data originate from a study of blood T cells in healthy people across ages. Whole-study results and caveats: More naive CD4+ cells and higher diversity marked long-lived donors relative to aged donors. Samples with more naive T cells showed higher observed beta diversity.

Next came a second PCR, run for about 6 to 11 cycles, which used a sample-barcoded 5' primer along with a J-beta primer mix. A tag from a template-switch adaptor with 12 random nucleotides marked each cDNA molecule. From the 5' RACE reads, TCRdb called clonotypes with MiXCR, one entry per CDR3 protein. Of fewer than 1.5 million distinct CDR3 sequences listed, roughly 40% are singletons. The TCR sequence derives from a woman between 18 and 30 years old in good health. The sample taken for sequencing was blood. V usage is TRBV11-2 and J usage is TRBJ2-1; tentatively, D is TRBD1 or TRBD2 (5 bases each). Here the CDR3 DNA reads TGTGCCAGCAGCTTAGATCGAGCAGGGAGAACCTACAATGAGCAGTTCTTC. Amino acids: CASSLDRAGRTYNEQFF.